The 10 T cell receptor beta chains below were found in one sample sequenced in a study of T cell responses to AZD1222 COVID-19 vaccine. Sequencing was performed with immunoSEQ multiplex PCR; in TCRdb, only in-frame clones are kept and a portion is missing. Of 45,000 to 55,000 clones listed, 86% are singletons. The source material was peripheral blood, sampled 28 days after the second AZD1222 dose. The receptors come from an adult who received the AZD1222 COVID-19 vaccine.

This chain joins TRBV28 and TRBJ2-7, with a weak D call TRBD2 (7 bases). The ends were cut back, 6 bases at V and 5 bases at J, with 20 bases in the middle. Germline V gene data show CDR1 as MDHEN and CDR2 as SYDVKM. The CDR3 is 15 residues long. The CDR3 here is CASSSRWGGWNEQYF. The DNA for the CDR3 is TGTGCCAGCAGCTCCCGGTGGGGGGGCTGGAACGAGCAGTACTTC.

The J gene is TRBJ2-7, the V gene TRBV27, with TRBD2 matching over 8 bases. Losses at the gene ends were 2 bases for V and 4 bases for J; bases not matched to a gene: 4. The CDR3 is made up of 14 amino acids. Germline V gives CDR1 MNHEY, CDR2 SMNVEV (reference sequence). CDR3 sequence reads: CASSLAGGPYEQYF. The CDR3 DNA reads TGTGCCAGCAGTTTAGCGGGAGGACCGTACGAGCAGTACTTC.

The chain joins TRBV9 to TRBJ1-4; possible D gene TRBD1, 6 bases. V lost 2 bases to trimming and J lost 8 bases, with 16 bases between them. Per the germline V gene, CDR1 is SGDLS and CDR2 is YYNGEE. The CDR3 runs to 15 residues. The CDR3 is CASSVEGHSGEKLFF. CDR3 nucleotide sequence: TGTGCCAGCAGCGTTGAGGGACACTCGGGGGAAAAACTGTTTTTT.

V gene TRBV28 combines with J gene TRBJ2-2, with TRBD2 matching 12 bases. V lost 3 bases to trimming and J lost 6 bases; unmatched junction nucleotides: 5. The V gene's germline CDR1 is MDHEN and CDR2 SYDVKM. This CDR3 is 16 amino acids long. The CDR3 here is CASSLAPSGRAGELFF. CDR3 sequence (DNA): TGTGCCAGCAGTTTGGCTCCTAGCGGGAGGGCCGGGGAGCTGTTTTTT.

Written as DNA, the CDR3 is TGTGCCAGCAGCTCAAGGACTGGCTACAATGAGCAGTTCTTC. This translates into CASSSRTGYNEQFF. V is TRBV11-1 and J is TRBJ2-1; perhaps TRBD2 as D (5 bases). The CDR3 sequence is 14 residues long. The ends were cut back, 4 bases at V and 3 bases at J, with 10 bases in the middle. CDR1 and CDR2 (germline): SGHAT, FQDESV (reference sequence).

As regards this clone: Distinct nucleotide sequences in the sample also encode this CDR3. This rearrangement joins TRBV2 to TRBJ2-7; 10 bases align to TRBD2. With V trimmed by 8 bases and J by 2 bases, 6 bases remained unmatched. The CDR3 is 14 residues long. Germline CDR1 reads SNHLY; CDR2 reads FYNNEI. This CDR3 reads CASLRTSGTYEQYF. DNA for the CDR3: TGTGCCAGCTTGCGGACTAGCGGTACCTACGAGCAGTACTTC.

This clone was observed a handful of times. V is TRBV19 and J is TRBJ1-1; 12 bases are a match to TRBD1. Per the germline V gene, CDR1 is LNHDA and CDR2 is SQIVND (reference sequence). This CDR3 is 18 amino acids long. The V gene end was trimmed by 2 bases and the J gene end by 1 base; junction bases not matched to a gene: 8. The CDR3 here is CASSIRDRGRLRNTEAFF. DNA of the CDR3: TGTGCCAGTAGTATAAGGGACAGGGGGCGCCTTCGGAACACTGAAGCTTTCTTT.

The chain is built from TRBV3-1 (or the pseudogene TRBV3-2) and TRBJ2-7; 8 bases align to TRBD2. Germline values: CDR1 LGHDT, CDR2 YNNKEL (reference sequence). The CDR3 consists of 16 residues. V was clipped by 7 bases and J by 5 bases; unmatched bases: 16. CDR3 bases: TGTGCCAGCACCCCCTTGAAAGCGGGAGCGGGCAACGAGCAGTACTTC. Encoded protein: CASTPLKAGAGNEQYF.

The rearrangement uses TRBV18 and TRBJ1-5; possibly TRBD1 for D (5 bases). The length of the CDR3 is 15 residues. Germline assignment: CDR1 KGHSH and CDR2 LQKENI. V gave up 3 bases and J gave up 0 bases, with 9 bases separating them. The CDR3 protein is CASSPAGNSNQPQHF. The CDR3 region has the DNA TGTGCCAGCTCACCTGCAGGGAATAGCAATCAGCCCCAGCATTTT.

This clone was seen once. The DNA for the CDR3 is TGCGCCAGCAGCCAAGAAAGGGGCAAGACACTTACTAGCACAGATACGCAGTATTTT. Protein: CASSQERGKTLTSTDTQYF. The rearrangement uses TRBV4-1 and TRBJ2-3, with D tentatively TRBD1 (5 bases). V lost 0 bases to trimming and J lost 0 bases, with 19 bases between them. The length of the CDR3 is 19 residues. CDR1 and CDR2 from the germline V gene are MGHRA and YSYEKL.